Listed below are T cell receptor beta chains from one sample, sequenced in a study of blood T cell repertoires in COVID-19. Assay used: immunoSEQ multiplex PCR; TCRdb lists only in-frame clones, some missing. The table records around 270,000 clones, 88% of them present only once. The specimen sequenced was peripheral blood. The receptors come from a man in his 60s who had recovered from COVID-19. CDR3s include the opening cysteine and the closing phenylalanine or tryptophan. Fields, in order: D gene, V gene, J gene, CDR3 length, clone size, CDR3 DNA, CDR3 protein. A D gene is named only where the DNA matches it firmly. Size is omitted from some rows. Given values are once, few, many or a class for expanded clones.

d_call: TRBD1
v_call: TRBV10-3
j_call: TRBJ2-7
cdr3_length: 13
clone_size: few
cdr3_nt: TGTGCCATCAGGCAGGGGGTGAGTGACGAGCAGTACTTC
cdr3_aa: CAIRQGVSDEQYF

d_call: NA
v_call: TRBV19
j_call: TRBJ1-5
cdr3_length: 15
clone_size: NA
cdr3_nt: TGTGCCAGTAGTATAGAAGGGGATAGCAATCAGCCCCAGCATTTT
cdr3_aa: CASSIEGDSNQPQHF

d_call: NA
v_call: TRBV6-2/TRBV6-3
j_call: TRBJ2-7
cdr3_length: 14
clone_size: NA
cdr3_nt: TGTGCCAGCAGTTACAGGACCACAGGGTCGGGGAGGTACTTC
cdr3_aa: CASSYRTTGSGRYF

d_call: NA
v_call: TRBV19
j_call: TRBJ1-1
cdr3_length: 15
clone_size: NA
cdr3_nt: TGTGCCAGTAGTACCCTAACAGTAGTGAACACTGAAGCTTTCTTT
cdr3_aa: CASSTLTVVNTEAFF

d_call: TRBD1
v_call: TRBV11-2
j_call: TRBJ1-4
cdr3_length: 16
clone_size: NA
cdr3_nt: TGTGCCAGCAGCGCGACAGGGGCCCCCTCTAATGAAAAACTGTTTTTT
cdr3_aa: CASSATGAPSNEKLFF

d_call: NA
v_call: TRBV19
j_call: TRBJ2-7
cdr3_length: 15
clone_size: NA
cdr3_nt: TGTGCCAGTAGTATATTAGGGACAACCTCCTACGAGCAGTACTTC
cdr3_aa: CASSILGTTSYEQYF

d_call: TRBD1
v_call: TRBV2
j_call: TRBJ1-6
cdr3_length: 16
clone_size: NA
cdr3_nt: TGTGCCAGCAGTTGGGGACAGGGGATAAATAATTCACCCCTCCACTTT
cdr3_aa: CASSWGQGINNSPLHF

d_call: NA
v_call: TRBV21-1
j_call: TRBJ1-4
cdr3_length: 16
clone_size: NA
cdr3_nt: TGTGCCAGCATTAGACTTTATCAGGGAACTAATGAAAAACTGTTTTTT
cdr3_aa: CASIRLYQGTNEKLFF

d_call: TRBD1
v_call: TRBV6-8
j_call: TRBJ1-3
cdr3_length: 16
clone_size: NA
cdr3_nt: TGTGCCAGCAGCCGTTGGACAGGGGGGACCGGAAACACCATATATTTT
cdr3_aa: CASSRWTGGTGNTIYF

d_call: NA
v_call: TRBV19
j_call: TRBJ2-1
cdr3_length: 14
clone_size: NA
cdr3_nt: TGTGCCAGTAGTATTATTTTGGCACCGAATGAGCAGTTCTTC
cdr3_aa: CASSIILAPNEQFF

d_call: TRBD1
v_call: TRBV5-4
j_call: TRBJ2-7
cdr3_length: 16
clone_size: few
cdr3_nt: TGTGCCAGCAGCACCGGGGACAGGGGGCGAAACTACGAGCAGTACTTC
cdr3_aa: CASSTGDRGRNYEQYF

d_call: TRBD1
v_call: TRBV7-2
j_call: TRBJ1-6
cdr3_length: 15
clone_size: few
cdr3_nt: TGTGCCAGCAGCTTTAGTACAGGGGTTAATTCACCCCTCCACTTT
cdr3_aa: CASSFSTGVNSPLHF

d_call: NA
v_call: TRBV12-5
j_call: TRBJ2-3
cdr3_length: 15
clone_size: NA
cdr3_nt: TGTGCTAGTGGTTTAGGACAGAGTAGCACAGATACGCAGTATTTT
cdr3_aa: CASGLGQSSTDTQYF

d_call: NA
v_call: TRBV5-6
j_call: TRBJ1-1
cdr3_length: 18
clone_size: NA
cdr3_nt: TGTGCCAGCACCCATCCATCGAGGGGGGGCGGGAAAGGCACTGAAGCTTTCTTT
cdr3_aa: CASTHPSRGGGKGTEAFF

d_call: NA
v_call: TRBV6-4
j_call: TRBJ1-6
cdr3_length: 14
clone_size: NA
cdr3_nt: TGTGCCAGCAGTAGCGCCAGTTATAATTCACCCCTCCACTTT
cdr3_aa: CASSSASYNSPLHF

d_call: NA
v_call: TRBV24-1
j_call: TRBJ2-7
cdr3_length: 12
clone_size: NA
cdr3_nt: TGTGCCATACAGGGCCTATTTCTCGAGCAGTACTTC
cdr3_aa: CAIQGLFLEQYF

d_call: TRBD1
v_call: TRBV2
j_call: TRBJ1-5
cdr3_length: 13
clone_size: NA
cdr3_nt: TGTGCCAGCAGGGGACAGGGGAATCAGCCCCAGCATTTT
cdr3_aa: CASRGQGNQPQHF

d_call: NA
v_call: TRBV19
j_call: TRBJ1-3
cdr3_length: 17
clone_size: NA
cdr3_nt: TGTGCCAGTAGTATAAACAACTTGAGGTTTGGCAGAAACACCATATATTTT
cdr3_aa: CASSINNLRFGRNTIYF

d_call: TRBD2
v_call: TRBV19
j_call: TRBJ2-7
cdr3_length: 15
clone_size: NA
cdr3_nt: TGTGCCAGTAGTATACAAGCGGGGGAGCCCTACGAGCAGTACTTC
cdr3_aa: CASSIQAGEPYEQYF

d_call: TRBD1
v_call: TRBV2
j_call: TRBJ1-5
cdr3_length: 18
clone_size: NA
cdr3_nt: TGTGCCAGCAGGGGATTGCGACAGGGGTATGATAGCAATCAGCCCCAGCATTTT
cdr3_aa: CASRGLRQGYDSNQPQHF

d_call: NA
v_call: TRBV2
j_call: TRBJ2-1
cdr3_length: 17
clone_size: NA
cdr3_nt: TGTGCCAGCAGTGGGCGTGACCGGGGGGCCCCCTACAATGAGCAGTTCTTC
cdr3_aa: CASSGRDRGAPYNEQFF

d_call: NA
v_call: TRBV2
j_call: TRBJ2-3
cdr3_length: 14
clone_size: NA
cdr3_nt: TGTGCCAGCAGTGAAGTTCCTAACACAGATACGCAGTATTTT
cdr3_aa: CASSEVPNTDTQYF

d_call: TRBD1
v_call: TRBV18
j_call: TRBJ1-5
cdr3_length: 17
clone_size: NA
cdr3_nt: TGTGCCAGCTCACCAACGGCAGGGGGCAGAGGGAATCAGCCCCAGCATTTT
cdr3_aa: CASSPTAGGRGNQPQHF

d_call: NA
v_call: TRBV13
j_call: TRBJ1-1
cdr3_length: 17
clone_size: NA
cdr3_nt: TGTGCCAGCAGCTCGCACCCGGGAGGGGCAATTAACACTGAAGCTTTCTTT
cdr3_aa: CASSSHPGGAINTEAFF

d_call: TRBD1
v_call: TRBV27
j_call: TRBJ1-2
cdr3_length: 13
clone_size: once
cdr3_nt: TGTGCCAGCAGTGAGACAGGGGACTATGGCTACACCTTC
cdr3_aa: CASSETGDYGYTF

d_call: NA
v_call: TRBV7-2
j_call: TRBJ2-7
cdr3_length: 15
clone_size: few
cdr3_nt: TGTGCCAGCAGCTTAGCTAGCGGACAGGCCTACGAGCAGTACTTC
cdr3_aa: CASSLASGQAYEQYF

d_call: TRBD1
v_call: TRBV11-1
j_call: TRBJ2-2
cdr3_length: 15
clone_size: NA
cdr3_nt: TGTGCCAGCAGCTTAGAGGGGACAGTTCCCGGGGAGCTGTTTTTT
cdr3_aa: CASSLEGTVPGELFF

d_call: TRBD1
v_call: TRBV7-9
j_call: TRBJ1-4
cdr3_length: 15
clone_size: NA
cdr3_nt: TGTGCCAGCAGCGCGCGACAGGGAACGGGTGAAAAACTGTTTTTT
cdr3_aa: CASSARQGTGEKLFF

d_call: TRBD1
v_call: TRBV7-9
j_call: TRBJ1-1
cdr3_length: 13
clone_size: once
cdr3_nt: TGTGCCAGCGGAAAGACAGGGGGAACTGAAGCTTTCTTT
cdr3_aa: CASGKTGGTEAFF

d_call: NA
v_call: TRBV30
j_call: TRBJ2-7
cdr3_length: 16
clone_size: NA
cdr3_nt: TGTGCCTGGAGTGGGGTCAGGGGCAGGGGAAAGTACGAGCAGTACTTC
cdr3_aa: CAWSGVRGRGKYEQYF

d_call: TRBD1
v_call: TRBV28
j_call: TRBJ1-2
cdr3_length: 12
clone_size: NA
cdr3_nt: TGTGCCAGCAGTGGACAGGGAGATGGCTACACCTTC
cdr3_aa: CASSGQGDGYTF

d_call: NA
v_call: TRBV2
j_call: TRBJ2-7
cdr3_length: 16
clone_size: NA
cdr3_nt: TGTGCCAGCAGTGAATGGGCCGACGGGACATTTTACGAGCAGTACTTC
cdr3_aa: CASSEWADGTFYEQYF

d_call: NA
v_call: TRBV7-2
j_call: TRBJ1-4
cdr3_length: 12
clone_size: NA
cdr3_nt: TGTGCCAGCAGCTTAGTGGCTGAAAAACTGTTTTTT
cdr3_aa: CASSLVAEKLFF

d_call: TRBD1
v_call: TRBV6-5
j_call: TRBJ2-7
cdr3_length: 16
clone_size: NA
cdr3_nt: TGTGCCAGCAGTTCCTACTGGACAGGGGGCTCCTACGAGCAGTACTTC
cdr3_aa: CASSSYWTGGSYEQYF

d_call: NA
v_call: TRBV5-1
j_call: TRBJ1-2
cdr3_length: 14
clone_size: NA
cdr3_nt: TGCGCCAGCAGCTTACAACCACAGGGTTACGGCTACACCTTC
cdr3_aa: CASSLQPQGYGYTF

d_call: NA
v_call: TRBV9
j_call: TRBJ1-3
cdr3_length: 15
clone_size: NA
cdr3_nt: TGTGCCAGCGGCCGGGACGGTGGGACAGGAAACACCATATATTTT
cdr3_aa: CASGRDGGTGNTIYF

d_call: NA
v_call: TRBV12-5
j_call: TRBJ2-5
cdr3_length: 14
clone_size: NA
cdr3_nt: TGTGCTAGTGGTTCGGGGGCAGGGGGAGAGACCCAGTACTTC
cdr3_aa: CASGSGAGGETQYF

d_call: TRBD2
v_call: TRBV5-1
j_call: TRBJ2-5
cdr3_length: 16
clone_size: NA
cdr3_nt: TGCGCCAGCAGCTTGGGCGGGGGGGCCTTTGCAGAGACCCAGTACTTC
cdr3_aa: CASSLGGGAFAETQYF

d_call: TRBD1
v_call: TRBV6-6
j_call: TRBJ1-1
cdr3_length: 16
clone_size: NA
cdr3_nt: TGTGCCAGCATTCCCTTCCCCGGGACAGGGAACACTGAAGCTTTCTTT
cdr3_aa: CASIPFPGTGNTEAFF

d_call: TRBD2
v_call: TRBV27
j_call: TRBJ2-1
cdr3_length: 15
clone_size: NA
cdr3_nt: TGTGCCAGCAGTTTGACTAGCGGGGTCTACAATGAGCAGTTCTTC
cdr3_aa: CASSLTSGVYNEQFF

d_call: TRBD1
v_call: TRBV5-1
j_call: TRBJ1-2
cdr3_length: 16
clone_size: NA
cdr3_nt: TGCGCCAGCAGCCCCAAAGGACAGGGCGGCGGCTATGGCTACACCTTC
cdr3_aa: CASSPKGQGGGYGYTF

d_call: TRBD1
v_call: TRBV5-1
j_call: TRBJ2-7
cdr3_length: 13
clone_size: NA
cdr3_nt: TGCGCCAGCAGAAGGCAGGGGGTCTACGAGCAGTACTTC
cdr3_aa: CASRRQGVYEQYF

d_call: NA
v_call: TRBV7-9
j_call: TRBJ2-4
cdr3_length: 17
clone_size: NA
cdr3_nt: TGTGCCAGCAGCTCCCTGACGGGGGTCTTTGGCAAAAACATTCAGTACTTC
cdr3_aa: CASSSLTGVFGKNIQYF

d_call: TRBD1
v_call: TRBV5-4
j_call: TRBJ2-7
cdr3_length: 13
clone_size: once
cdr3_nt: TGTGCCAGCAGCTTGGGGGACAGGGACGAGCAGTACTTC
cdr3_aa: CASSLGDRDEQYF

d_call: NA
v_call: TRBV2
j_call: TRBJ2-5
cdr3_length: 12
clone_size: NA
cdr3_nt: TGTGCCAGCAGTCAGCGGAAAGAGACCCAGTACTTC
cdr3_aa: CASSQRKETQYF

d_call: NA
v_call: TRBV27
j_call: TRBJ2-7
cdr3_length: 11
clone_size: once
cdr3_nt: TGTGCCAGCAGTTCGACGAGGGAGCAGTACTTC
cdr3_aa: CASSSTREQYF